This is a list of T cell receptor beta chains from one sample in a study of T cell responses to AZD1222 COVID-19 vaccine. Only in-frame clones appear in the TCRdb table, and some are missing; sequencing was by immunoSEQ multiplex PCR. The data show about 120,000 clones, 75% to 95% seen once. The source was peripheral blood, collected on day 0 of AZD1222 vaccination. These receptors all come from an adult in good health. CDR3s leave out the opening cysteine and the closing phenylalanine or tryptophan.

CDR3 protein: ASSGADSGNTIY
J gene: TRBJ1-3
V gene: TRBV5-1
CDR3 length: 12

CDR3 protein: ASSGVVLGSYNSPLH
J gene: TRBJ1-6
V gene: TRBV5-5
CDR3 length: 15

CDR3 protein: ASSPHSVAGGEQF
J gene: TRBJ2-1
V gene: TRBV27
CDR3 length: 13

CDR3 protein: SVEGINEQY
J gene: TRBJ2-7
V gene: TRBV29-1
CDR3 length: 9

CDR3 protein: ASSPGEETQY
J gene: TRBJ2-5
V gene: TRBV9
CDR3 length: 10

CDR3 protein: AWRQTGTGRSPLH
J gene: TRBJ1-6
V gene: TRBV30
CDR3 length: 13

CDR3 protein: AWSGPGTGGQPQH
J gene: TRBJ1-5
V gene: TRBV30
CDR3 length: 13

CDR3 protein: ASSLGPQQSNEQF
J gene: TRBJ2-1
V gene: TRBV7-2
CDR3 length: 13

CDR3 protein: ASSQVTGDYGYT
J gene: TRBJ1-2
V gene: TRBV3-1/TRBV3-2
CDR3 length: 12

CDR3 protein: ASSPKGNTEAF
J gene: TRBJ1-1
V gene: TRBV6-5
CDR3 length: 11

CDR3 protein: ASSQELWNEKLF
J gene: TRBJ1-4
V gene: TRBV3-1/TRBV3-2
CDR3 length: 12

CDR3 protein: ASSPGLQETQY
J gene: TRBJ2-5
V gene: TRBV3-1/TRBV3-2
CDR3 length: 11

CDR3 protein: ASSLDPLSYEQY
J gene: TRBJ2-7
V gene: TRBV5-1
CDR3 length: 12

CDR3 protein: ASSKGGGYT
J gene: TRBJ1-2
V gene: TRBV28
CDR3 length: 9

CDR3 protein: ASSQGWGNQPQH
J gene: TRBJ1-5
V gene: TRBV6-2/TRBV6-3
CDR3 length: 12

CDR3 protein: ASSLSRERAVVHGYT
J gene: TRBJ1-2
V gene: TRBV7-3
CDR3 length: 15

CDR3 protein: ASSQDVARESGELF
J gene: TRBJ2-2
V gene: TRBV4-1
CDR3 length: 14

CDR3 protein: ATSRELWRPNTGELF
J gene: TRBJ2-2
V gene: TRBV15
CDR3 length: 15

CDR3 protein: ASSRPLGRRVRNTEAF
J gene: TRBJ1-1
V gene: TRBV5-1
CDR3 length: 16

CDR3 protein: ASSLSGQNYGYT
J gene: TRBJ1-2
V gene: TRBV27
CDR3 length: 12

CDR3 protein: ASITGTGSYEQY
J gene: TRBJ2-7
V gene: TRBV6-5
CDR3 length: 12

CDR3 protein: ATSRDLPGTGNEEQF
J gene: TRBJ2-1
V gene: TRBV15
CDR3 length: 15

CDR3 protein: ATSRDAGSGANVLT
J gene: TRBJ2-6
V gene: TRBV15
CDR3 length: 14

CDR3 protein: ASSQDRYGYT
J gene: TRBJ1-2
V gene: TRBV3-1/TRBV3-2
CDR3 length: 10

CDR3 protein: ASSLGAGGPGVYGYT
J gene: TRBJ1-2
V gene: TRBV5-1
CDR3 length: 15

CDR3 protein: ASSPNLFRGEKLF
J gene: TRBJ1-4
V gene: TRBV6-2/TRBV6-3
CDR3 length: 13

CDR3 protein: ASSLVRVLANEKLF
J gene: TRBJ1-4
V gene: TRBV7-2
CDR3 length: 14